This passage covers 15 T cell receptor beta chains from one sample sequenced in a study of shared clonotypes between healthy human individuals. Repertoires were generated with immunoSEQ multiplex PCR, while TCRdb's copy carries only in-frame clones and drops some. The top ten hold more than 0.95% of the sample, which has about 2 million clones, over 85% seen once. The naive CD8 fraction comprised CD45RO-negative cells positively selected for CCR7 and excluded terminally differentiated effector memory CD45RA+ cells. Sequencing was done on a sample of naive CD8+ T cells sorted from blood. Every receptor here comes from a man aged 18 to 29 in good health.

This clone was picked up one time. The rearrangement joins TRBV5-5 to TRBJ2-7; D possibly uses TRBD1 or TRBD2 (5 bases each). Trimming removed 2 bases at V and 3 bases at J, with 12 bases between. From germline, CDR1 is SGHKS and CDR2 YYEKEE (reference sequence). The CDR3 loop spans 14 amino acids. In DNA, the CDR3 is TGTGCCAGCAGCTTCGGCCAGGGAGTCTACGAGCAGTACTTC. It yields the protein CASSFGQGVYEQYF.

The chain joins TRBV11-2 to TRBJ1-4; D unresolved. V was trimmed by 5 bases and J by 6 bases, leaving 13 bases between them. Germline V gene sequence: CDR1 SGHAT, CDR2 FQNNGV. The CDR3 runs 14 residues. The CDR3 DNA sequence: TGTGCCAGCAGCGACTGGGGTGCCGATGAAAAACTGTTTTTT. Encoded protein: CASSDWGADEKLFF.

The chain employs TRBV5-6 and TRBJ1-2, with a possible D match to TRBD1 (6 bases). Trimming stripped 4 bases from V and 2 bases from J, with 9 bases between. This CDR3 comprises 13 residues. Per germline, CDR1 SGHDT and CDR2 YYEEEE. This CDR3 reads CASSPGQNYGYTF. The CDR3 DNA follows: TGTGCCAGCAGCCCCGGACAGAACTATGGCTACACCTTC. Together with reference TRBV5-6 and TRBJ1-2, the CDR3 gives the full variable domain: DAGVTQSPTHLIKTRGQQVTLRCSPKSGHDTVSWYQQALGQGPQFIFQYYEEEERQRGNFPDRFSGHQFPNYSSELNVNALLLGDSALYLCASSPGQNYGYTFGSGTRLTVV.

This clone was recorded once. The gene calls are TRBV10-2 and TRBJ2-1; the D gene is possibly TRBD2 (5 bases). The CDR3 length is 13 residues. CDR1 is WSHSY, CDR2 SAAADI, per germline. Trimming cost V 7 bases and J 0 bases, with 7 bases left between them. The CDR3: CASTLASYNEQFF. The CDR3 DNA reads TGCGCCAGCACGCTAGCCTCCTACAATGAGCAGTTCTTC.

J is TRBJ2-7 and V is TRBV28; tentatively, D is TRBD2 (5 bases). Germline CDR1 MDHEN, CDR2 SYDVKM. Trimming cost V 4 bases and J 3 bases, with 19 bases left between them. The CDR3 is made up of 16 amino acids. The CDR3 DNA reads TGTGCCAGCAGTTCTTTGATCAGCGGCTTCAACTACGAGCAGTACTTC. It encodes CASSSLISGFNYEQYF.

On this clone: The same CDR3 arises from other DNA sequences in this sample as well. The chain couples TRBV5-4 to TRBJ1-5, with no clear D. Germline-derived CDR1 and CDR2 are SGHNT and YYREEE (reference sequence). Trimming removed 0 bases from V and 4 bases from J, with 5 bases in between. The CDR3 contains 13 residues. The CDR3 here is CASSLGPNQPQHF. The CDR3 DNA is TGTGCCAGCAGCTTGGGTCCGAATCAGCCCCAGCATTTT.

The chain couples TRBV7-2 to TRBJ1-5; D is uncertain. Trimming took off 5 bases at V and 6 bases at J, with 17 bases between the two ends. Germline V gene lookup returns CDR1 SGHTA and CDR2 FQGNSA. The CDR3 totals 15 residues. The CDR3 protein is CASSTWTEPGQPQHF. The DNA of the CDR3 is TGTGCCAGCAGCACTTGGACGGAACCAGGTCAGCCCCAGCATTTT.

The DNA for the CDR3 is TGTGCCAGCAGCGTAGAGGGGCTATGGCAAGAGACCCAGTACTTC. Translating it yields CASSVEGLWQETQYF. The chain links TRBV9 to TRBJ2-5; tentatively, D is TRBD1 (5 bases). Trimming took off 0 bases at V and 2 bases at J, with 11 bases between the two ends. Germline V CDR1 and CDR2: SGDLS, YYNGEE. This CDR3 spans 15 amino acids.

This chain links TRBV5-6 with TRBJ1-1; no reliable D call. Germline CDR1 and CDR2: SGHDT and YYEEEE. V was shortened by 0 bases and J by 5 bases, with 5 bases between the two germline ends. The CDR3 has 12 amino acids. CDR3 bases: TGTGCCAGCAGCTTGGCACGTACTGAAGCTTTCTTT. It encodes CASSLARTEAFF.

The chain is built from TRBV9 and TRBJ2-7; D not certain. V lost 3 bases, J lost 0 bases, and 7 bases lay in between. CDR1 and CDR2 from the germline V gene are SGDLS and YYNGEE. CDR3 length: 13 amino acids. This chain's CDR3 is CASSGVHSYEQYF. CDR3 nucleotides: TGTGCCAGCAGCGGGGTCCACTCCTACGAGCAGTACTTC.

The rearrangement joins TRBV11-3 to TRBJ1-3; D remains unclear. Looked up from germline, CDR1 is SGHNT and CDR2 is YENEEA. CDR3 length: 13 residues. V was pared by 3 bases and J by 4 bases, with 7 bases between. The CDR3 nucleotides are TGTGCCAGCAGCTTCAGTGAAGGAAACACCATATATTTT. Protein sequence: CASSFSEGNTIYF. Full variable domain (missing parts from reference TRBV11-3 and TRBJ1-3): EAGVVQSPRYKIIEKKQPVAFWCNPISGHNTLYWYLQNLGQGPELLIRYENEEAVDDSQLPKDRFSAERLKGVDSTLKIQPAELGDSAVYLCASSFSEGNTIYFGEGSWLTVV.

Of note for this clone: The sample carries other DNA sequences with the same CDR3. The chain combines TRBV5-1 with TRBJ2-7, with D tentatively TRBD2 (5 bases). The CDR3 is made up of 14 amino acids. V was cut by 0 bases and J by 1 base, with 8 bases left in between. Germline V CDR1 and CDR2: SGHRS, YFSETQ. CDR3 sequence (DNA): TGCGCCAGCAGCTTGGTCGGGGAATCCTACGAGCAGTACTTC. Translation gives CASSLVGESYEQYF.

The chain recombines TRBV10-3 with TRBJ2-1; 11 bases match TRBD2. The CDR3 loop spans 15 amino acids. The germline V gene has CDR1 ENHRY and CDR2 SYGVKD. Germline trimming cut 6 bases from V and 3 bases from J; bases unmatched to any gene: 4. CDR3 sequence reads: CAIRHGTSGYNEQFF. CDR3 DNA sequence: TGTGCCATCAGACATGGGACTAGCGGCTACAATGAGCAGTTCTTC.

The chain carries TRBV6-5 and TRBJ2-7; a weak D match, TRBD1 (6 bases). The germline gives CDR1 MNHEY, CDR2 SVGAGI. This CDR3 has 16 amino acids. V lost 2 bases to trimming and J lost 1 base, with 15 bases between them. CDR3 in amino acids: CASSYGPPDSSYEQYF. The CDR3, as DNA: TGTGCCAGCAGTTACGGCCCCCCGGACAGTTCCTACGAGCAGTACTTC.

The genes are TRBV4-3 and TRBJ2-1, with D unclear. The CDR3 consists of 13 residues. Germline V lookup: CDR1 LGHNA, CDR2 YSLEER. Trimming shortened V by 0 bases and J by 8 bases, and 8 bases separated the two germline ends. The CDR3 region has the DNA TGCGCCAGCAGCCAAGATAACGGGTATGAGCAGTTCTTC. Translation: CASSQDNGYEQFF.